This T cell receptor (beta chain) derives from a study of beta chain features in type 1 diabetes. General observations from the study: Type 1 diabetes patients had fewer VDJ junction insertions and more deletions.

Germline V CDR1 and CDR2: SGHTA, FQGNSA. V lost 3 bases and J lost 5, with 8 bases in between. The CDR3 has 13 residues. The investigators reverse transcribed all of the isolated RNA, so they sequenced expressed TCRB transcripts. Assay: immunoSEQ multiplex PCR; the TCRdb copy retains only in-frame clones and omits some. The sample contains about 110,000 clones, 30% to 50% of which appear only once. Of note for this clone: Antigen specificity is unknown.

CD45RO/CCR7/CD25/CD127/CD95/CD27 separated CD4+ naive, central memory, regulatory and stem cell-like memory cells by sorting. Each of the sorted populations had a purity greater than 98%. This clonotype was sampled from a woman aged 18 to 35 in good health. Source material: stem cell memory CD4+ T cells from blood. The rearrangement uses TRBV7-2 and TRBJ2-1, with a weak D call TRBD2 (6 bases). The CDR3 bases are TGTGCCAGCAGCTTCGGGACTCACAATGAGCAGTTCTTC. Amino acid sequence: CASSFGTHNEQFF. Full variable domain (missing parts from reference TRBV7-2 and TRBJ2-1): GAGVSQSPSNKVTEKGKDVELRCDPISGHTALYWYRQSLGQGLEFLIYFQGNSAPDKSGLPSDRFSAERTGGSVSTLTIQRTQQEDSAVYLCASSFGTHNEQFFGPGTRLTVL.